Detailed here is one TCR beta chain. Germline V CDR1 and CDR2: DFQATT, SNEGSKA (reference sequence). V gave up 3 bases and J gave up 5 bases, with 4 bases separating them. CDR3 size: 11 residues. This sample is drawn from a study of blood T cell repertoires in COVID-19. Clones were read by immunoSEQ multiplex PCR, and TCRdb kept only the in-frame ones, dropping some. Of roughly 34,000 clones in the sample, 85% were seen once. The specimen sequenced was peripheral blood. J is TRBJ1-4 and V is TRBV20-1, with unresolved D. This receptor was taken from an older man with active COVID-19. CDR3 in amino acids: CSARANEKLFF. CDR3 DNA sequence: TGCAGTGCTAGGGCCAATGAAAAACTGTTTTTT.